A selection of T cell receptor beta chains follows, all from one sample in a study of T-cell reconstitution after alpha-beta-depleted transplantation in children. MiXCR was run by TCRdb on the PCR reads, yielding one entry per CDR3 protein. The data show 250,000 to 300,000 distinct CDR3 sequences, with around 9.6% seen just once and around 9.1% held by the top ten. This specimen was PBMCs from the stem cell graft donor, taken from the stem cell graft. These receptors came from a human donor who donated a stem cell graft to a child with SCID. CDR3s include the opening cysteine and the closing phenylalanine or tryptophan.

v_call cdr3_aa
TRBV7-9 CASSLAIRLAGQETQYF
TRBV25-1 CASSVGQSSYEQYF
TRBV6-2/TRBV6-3 CASTRGNEQYF
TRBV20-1 CSVLGGGINEQFF
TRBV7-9 CASTTTAGNEQYF
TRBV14 CASSQVVRDGYTF
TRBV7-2 CASSSQDQSNTGELFF
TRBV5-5 CASSLGGVTGELFF
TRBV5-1 CASSPTGQLGYEQYF
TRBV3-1 CASSQGADTEAFF
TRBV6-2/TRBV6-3 CASDNFKTSGGAGEQFF
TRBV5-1 CASSLDPGALTGHNEQFF
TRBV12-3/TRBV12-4 CASTRIRGGYTF
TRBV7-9 CASSLVAGTEAFF
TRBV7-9 CASSSPPSRHISYEQYF
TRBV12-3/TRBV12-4 CASSLGAAEGGELFF
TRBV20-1 CSARATTTTYEQYF
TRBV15 CATSKSRERASTDTQYF
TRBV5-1 CASSYGTARLETQYF
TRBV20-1 CSARDGGGYTF
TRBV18 CASSPDQQGNYGYTF
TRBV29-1 CSVLLRGDMSYEQYF
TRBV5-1 CASSLALGLAGGDYEQYF
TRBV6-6 CASTGDPTYEQYF
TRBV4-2 CASSHGQDTLNNYGYTF
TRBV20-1 CSARDRDRDLMNTEAFF
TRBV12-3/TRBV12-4 CASNNWNGDTGELFF
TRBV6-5 CASSYKDRVNDEQFF
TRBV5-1 CASSLATGDVRELFF
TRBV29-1 CSVAGTGGESTEAFF
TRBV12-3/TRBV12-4 CASSLRAREQYF
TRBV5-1 CASSFTGGAGDTQYF
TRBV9 CASSPRTVQETQYF
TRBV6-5 CASVSRDTEAFF
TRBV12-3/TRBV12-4 CASSSEIKNIQYF
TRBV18 CASSPLNGNEQFF
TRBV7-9 CASSVPGVGGKEAFF
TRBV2 CASSGRGADTQYF
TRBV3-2 CATTKLGTGTDTQYF
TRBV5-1 CASSFPAGGLYNEQFF
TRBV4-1 CASSQSLSTDTQYF
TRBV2 CASSEGWQNTGELFF
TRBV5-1 CASESGRGHTGELFF